The rows below give T cell receptor beta chains drawn from one sample of a study of Ad26.COV2.S vaccination and SARS-CoV-2 variants. Generated by immunoSEQ multiplex PCR, the TCRdb table keeps only in-frame clones and is missing some. The data show around 300,000 clones, 65% to 90% seen once. Sequenced here: peripheral blood, sampled in a trial of Ad26.COV2.S vaccine versus placebo. The receptors originated from a person aged 18-60 years who received the Ad26.COV2.S COVID-19 vaccine or a placebo. The CDR3 runs from the conserved cysteine through the conserved F or W.

TRBJ2-7 15 TRBV19 CASSIQGWAPYEQYF
TRBJ1-2 11 TRBV30 CAWSVGGGYTF
TRBJ2-2 15 TRBV6-2/TRBV6-3 CASSKGLAGPGELFF
TRBJ2-1 16 TRBV29-1 CSVEYLAGLKLNEQFF
TRBJ2-3 16 TRBV9 CASSVAGGSSTDTQYF
TRBJ2-2 15 TRBV5-4 CASSSQREGTGELFF
TRBJ2-7 17 TRBV4-1 CASSHSSFAGDRYEQYF
TRBJ1-1 13 TRBV3-1/TRBV3-2 CASSQGGRTEAFF
TRBJ2-1 16 TRBV4-1 CASSQEKAAAYNEQFF
TRBJ2-1 16 TRBV11-1 CASSSLTSSAYNEQFF
TRBJ2-2 15 TRBV4-3 CASSQETSRAGELFF
TRBJ1-5 17 TRBV19 CASSIDGGTGGGWPQHF
TRBJ2-2 16 TRBV7-2 CASSLVGSTYTGELFF
TRBJ2-2 18 TRBV7-2 CASTQFASGGAFTGELFF
TRBJ2-1 11 TRBV3-1/TRBV3-2 CASYAYNEQFF
TRBJ2-3 20 TRBV19 CASSIALWSGSRRSGDTQYF
TRBJ1-2 14 TRBV15 CATSEGGPARGYTF
TRBJ2-7 15 TRBV6-5 CASSSLGGTPYEQYF
TRBJ2-2 15 TRBV6-1 CASSLTGTFAGELFF
TRBJ2-7 14 TRBV28 CASSLGGAPGEQYF
TRBJ1-5 14 TRBV6-2/TRBV6-3 CASSSVRGSQPQHF
TRBJ2-2 18 TRBV5-1 CASSNLGGLVTNTGELFF
TRBJ2-7 12 TRBV14 CASSLASYEQYF
TRBJ2-1 15 TRBV10-3 CAISESGTSRNEQFF
TRBJ2-7 16 TRBV5-1 CASSQTSGRVRYEQYF
TRBJ1-1 13 TRBV10-3 CAISESLNTEAFF
TRBJ2-1 17 TRBV7-9 CASSSDRALAGNNEQFF
TRBJ2-1 16 TRBV28 CASSLQGQGAWNEQFF
TRBJ1-1 14 TRBV20-1 CSASYWGTNTEAFF
TRBJ2-1 13 TRBV10-3 CAISDLEGYEQFF
TRBJ1-1 14 TRBV4-1 CASSPLGIGTEAFF
TRBJ1-5 14 TRBV6-2/TRBV6-3 CASSYGAGGQPQHF
TRBJ2-1 18 TRBV4-2 CASSQGWGAGLASNEQFF
TRBJ1-4 14 TRBV7-9 CASSFRSGNEKLFF
TRBJ1-4 15 TRBV6-5 CASSSSWGTGEKLFF
TRBJ1-1 10 TRBV7-2 CASSSDRAFF
TRBJ2-2 15 TRBV7-8 CASSFSGGNTGELFF
TRBJ1-2 15 TRBV28 CASSLAGTGHYGYTF